Listed below are T cell receptor beta chains from one sample, sequenced in a study of beta chain features in type 1 diabetes. Only in-frame clones appear in the TCRdb table, and some are missing; sequencing was by immunoSEQ multiplex PCR. The sample has a few hundred thousand clones, roughly an eighth seen once. The sequencing input was naive CD4+ T cells from blood. The receptors derive from a woman aged 18-35 years with type 1 diabetes. Both conserved end residues are part of each CDR3. Fields, in order: clone size, D gene, J gene, V gene, CDR3 protein, CDR3 DNA. A D gene is named only where the DNA matches it firmly. For some rows the clone size is stated as once, few or many, or as a class when expanded; others skip it.

size: -; D: -; J: TRBJ1-5; V: TRBV19; CDR3: CASKHDYSNQPQHF; DNA: TGTGCCAGTAAACACGATTATAGCAATCAGCCCCAGCATTTT
size: few; D: TRBD1; J: TRBJ2-2; V: TRBV7-9; CDR3: CASRTQGDTGELFF; DNA: TGTGCCAGCAGAACCCAGGGGGACACCGGGGAGCTGTTTTTT
size: -; D: TRBD2; J: TRBJ2-1; V: TRBV15; CDR3: CATSRVPGVAAGGLIDEQFF; DNA: TGTGCCACCAGCAGAGTCCCCGGTGTGGCAGCGGGAGGGTTAATAGATGAGCAGTTCTTC
size: -; D: -; J: TRBJ1-4; V: TRBV15; CDR3: CATSRSLNEKLFF; DNA: TGTGCCACCAGCAGGTCCCTTAATGAAAAACTGTTTTTT
size: few; D: -; J: TRBJ2-1; V: TRBV4-1; CDR3: CASSQDAGRENNEQFF; DNA: TGCGCCAGCAGCCAAGATGCAGGGCGGGAAAACAATGAGCAGTTCTTC
size: -; D: TRBD1; J: TRBJ2-7; V: TRBV6-6; CDR3: CASRTGTGGTYEQYF; DNA: TGTGCCAGCAGGACCGGGACAGGGGGCACCTACGAGCAGTACTTC
size: -; D: -; J: TRBJ2-1; V: TRBV4-3; CDR3: CASSQETAGYNEQFF; DNA: TGCGCCAGCAGCCAAGAGACGGCGGGGTACAATGAGCAGTTCTTC
size: -; D: -; J: TRBJ2-7; V: TRBV5-1; CDR3: CASSTGTKISYEQYF; DNA: TGCGCCAGCAGCACCGGGACAAAAATCAGCTACGAGCAGTACTTC
size: few; D: -; J: TRBJ1-1; V: TRBV18; CDR3: CASSPNQGRGDTEAFF; DNA: TGTGCCAGCTCACCCAACCAGGGTAGGGGCGACACTGAAGCTTTCTTT
size: -; D: -; J: TRBJ1-2; V: TRBV6-5; CDR3: CASSYASPGGYTF; DNA: TGTGCCAGCAGTTACGCATCCCCGGGAGGCTACACCTTC
size: few; D: -; J: TRBJ2-1; V: TRBV11-3; CDR3: CASSLYSAPYNEQFF; DNA: TGTGCCAGCAGCTTATACTCAGCGCCGTACAATGAGCAGTTCTTC
size: few; D: TRBD2; J: TRBJ2-7; V: TRBV15; CDR3: CATSSSAPLSGSSYEQYF; DNA: TGTGCCACCAGCTCCTCAGCCCCCTTAAGCGGGAGCTCCTACGAGCAGTACTTC
size: -; D: -; J: TRBJ2-1; V: TRBV7-3; CDR3: CASSLVAGTFNEQFF; DNA: TGTGCCAGCAGCTTAGTGGCGGGAACCTTCAATGAGCAGTTCTTC
size: few; D: -; J: TRBJ1-1; V: TRBV7-2; CDR3: CASSPRVNTEAFF; DNA: TGTGCCAGCAGCCCCAGGGTAAACACTGAAGCTTTCTTT
size: few; D: -; J: TRBJ1-5; V: TRBV29-1; CDR3: CSVGWQGGQPQHF; DNA: TGCAGCGTGGGATGGCAGGGAGGTCAGCCCCAGCATTTT
size: few; D: TRBD2; J: TRBJ2-7; V: TRBV7-2; CDR3: CASSSFVGREASYEQYF; DNA: TGTGCCAGCAGCTCCTTCGTGGGGCGGGAGGCCTCCTACGAGCAGTACTTC
size: -; D: -; J: TRBJ2-2; V: TRBV19; CDR3: CASLGLAREELFF; DNA: TGTGCCAGTCTCGGGCTCGCTCGGGAGGAGCTGTTTTTT
size: -; D: -; J: TRBJ2-3; V: TRBV18; CDR3: CASSPPRQIYTDTQYF; DNA: TGTGCCAGCTCACCACCGAGACAGATTTACACAGATACGCAGTATTTT
size: few; D: TRBD2; J: TRBJ2-7; V: TRBV4-2; CDR3: CASSQGLAGGPYSYEQYF; DNA: TGTGCCAGCAGCCAAGGACTAGCGGGAGGGCCCTATTCATACGAGCAGTACTTC
size: -; D: TRBD1; J: TRBJ1-5; V: TRBV27; CDR3: CASSSMPGTGGQPQHF; DNA: TGTGCCAGCAGTTCTATGCCCGGGACAGGGGGTCAGCCCCAGCATTTT
size: few; D: -; J: TRBJ2-5; V: TRBV11-2; CDR3: CASSLSLPTRASETQYF; DNA: TGTGCCAGCAGCTTATCGCTACCAACCAGGGCGTCAGAGACCCAGTACTTC
size: few; D: -; J: TRBJ2-5; V: TRBV25-1; CDR3: CASSESERSQYF; DNA: TGTGCCAGCAGTGAATCGGAGAGAAGCCAGTACTTC
size: few; D: -; J: TRBJ2-5; V: TRBV9; CDR3: CASSKLQGRETQYF; DNA: TGTGCCAGCAGTAAATTACAGGGGAGGGAGACCCAGTACTTC
size: few; D: -; J: TRBJ2-3; V: TRBV25-1; CDR3: CASSDRRASDTQYF; DNA: TGTGCCAGCAGTGATAGAAGGGCTAGCGATACGCAGTATTTT
size: few; D: TRBD2; J: TRBJ2-7; V: TRBV11-2; CDR3: CASSPIGGSSYEQYF; DNA: TGTGCCAGCAGCCCTATCGGGGGGTCCTCCTACGAGCAGTACTTC
size: -; D: TRBD1; J: TRBJ2-6; V: TRBV7-8; CDR3: CASSLANRGAGANVLTF; DNA: TGTGCCAGCAGCTTAGCAAACAGGGGGGCTGGGGCCAACGTCCTGACTTTC
size: -; D: -; J: TRBJ2-5; V: TRBV5-4; CDR3: CASSSRGDQETQYF; DNA: TGTGCCAGCAGCTCAAGAGGAGATCAGGAGACCCAGTACTTC
size: -; D: -; J: TRBJ2-5; V: TRBV18; CDR3: CASSPGQGQETQYF; DNA: TGTGCCAGCTCACCGGGCCAGGGGCAAGAGACCCAGTACTTC
size: -; D: -; J: TRBJ2-3; V: TRBV4-3; CDR3: CASSQEKAGEVASTDTQYF; DNA: TGCGCCAGCAGCCAAGAGAAGGCAGGGGAAGTAGCTAGCACAGATACGCAGTATTTT
size: -; D: -; J: TRBJ2-1; V: TRBV6-5; CDR3: CASSYAGANEQFF; DNA: TGTGCCAGCAGTTACGCAGGGGCCAATGAGCAGTTCTTC
size: -; D: -; J: TRBJ1-5; V: TRBV4-3; CDR3: CASSQDLTWSGNNQPQHF; DNA: TGCGCCAGCAGCCAAGATTTGACTTGGTCAGGGAACAATCAGCCCCAGCATTTT
size: -; D: -; J: TRBJ2-7; V: TRBV4-1; CDR3: CASSQVKDSEQYF; DNA: TGCGCCAGCAGCCAAGTTAAAGACTCCGAGCAGTACTTC
size: few; D: TRBD1; J: TRBJ2-5; V: TRBV19; CDR3: CASSVDRAATQYF; DNA: TGTGCCAGTAGTGTCGACAGGGCAGCGACCCAGTACTTC
size: few; D: -; J: TRBJ1-5; V: TRBV28; CDR3: CASSSDSGNQPQHF; DNA: TGTGCCAGCAGTTCGGACAGCGGCAATCAGCCCCAGCATTTT
size: -; D: TRBD2; J: TRBJ2-7; V: TRBV4-3; CDR3: CASSQVVNGLAGGYEQYF; DNA: TGCGCCAGCAGCCAAGTGGTCAACGGACTAGCGGGAGGTTACGAGCAGTACTTC
size: -; D: -; J: TRBJ1-1; V: TRBV7-9; CDR3: CASSSSGEAFF; DNA: TGTGCCAGCAGCTCATCCGGGGAAGCTTTCTTT
size: few; D: TRBD1; J: TRBJ1-4; V: TRBV9; CDR3: CASSVSGQGASNEKLFF; DNA: TGTGCCAGCAGCGTATCAGGACAGGGGGCCTCTAATGAAAAACTGTTTTTT
size: -; D: TRBD2; J: TRBJ2-3; V: TRBV28; CDR3: CASSLGGRATDTQYF; DNA: TGTGCCAGCAGTTTAGGCGGGAGGGCCACAGATACGCAGTATTTT
size: few; D: TRBD1; J: TRBJ1-1; V: TRBV23-1; CDR3: CASSQRDSVQRAFF; DNA: TGCGCCAGCAGTCAACGGGACAGCGTACAGAGAGCTTTCTTT
size: -; D: -; J: TRBJ2-5; V: TRBV7-8; CDR3: CASSLGREATQYF; DNA: TGTGCCAGCAGCTTAGGCAGGGAGGCGACCCAGTACTTC